This TCR beta chain was sequenced in a study of T cell repertoires in ileal Crohn's disease. Whole-study context: Thiopurines (about twelve) or anti-TNF agents (approximately 19) were given postoperatively to about half. Per sample, roughly 530 nanograms of biopsy DNA were TCRB immunosequenced.

The data were produced by immunoSEQ multiplex PCR, yet TCRdb's version contains in-frame clones alone and is incomplete. Found here are approximately 13,000 clones, roughly 80% of them singletons; the top ten hold about 15%. V lost 1 base, J lost 3 bases, and 9 bases lay in between. The germline gives CDR1 LNHDA, CDR2 SQIVND (reference sequence). The CDR3 sequence is 15 residues long. Indicated time point: inflamed ileum from the surgical specimen. V is TRBV19 and J is TRBJ1-4, with D perhaps TRBD1 (6 bases). The sequence derives from an adult with Crohn's disease. Source material: ileal tissue. CDR3 residues: CASSIVTGSNEKLFF. CDR3 bases: TGTGCCAGTAGTATAGTTACAGGGTCTAATGAAAAACTGTTTTTT.